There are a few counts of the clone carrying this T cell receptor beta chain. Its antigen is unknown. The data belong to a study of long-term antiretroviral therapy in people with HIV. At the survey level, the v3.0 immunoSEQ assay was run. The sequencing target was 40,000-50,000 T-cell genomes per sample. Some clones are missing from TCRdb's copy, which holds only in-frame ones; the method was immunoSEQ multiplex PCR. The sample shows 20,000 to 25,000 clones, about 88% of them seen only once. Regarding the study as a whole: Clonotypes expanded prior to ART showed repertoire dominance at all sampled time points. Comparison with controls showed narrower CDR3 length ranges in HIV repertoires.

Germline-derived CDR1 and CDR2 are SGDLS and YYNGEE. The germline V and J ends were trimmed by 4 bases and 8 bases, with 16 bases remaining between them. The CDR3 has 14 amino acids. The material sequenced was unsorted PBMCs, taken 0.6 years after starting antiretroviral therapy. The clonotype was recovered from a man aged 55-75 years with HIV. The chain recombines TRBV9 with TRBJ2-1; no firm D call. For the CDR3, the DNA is TGTGCCAGCAGCCCCAGTAGTACGGCTTATGAGCAGTTCTTC. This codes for CASSPSSTAYEQFF.